A selection of T cell receptor beta chains follows, all from one sample in a study of cytomegalovirus exposure and HLA in healthy donors. Generated by immunoSEQ multiplex PCR, the TCRdb table keeps only in-frame clones and is missing some. The table lists fewer than 150,000 clones, roughly 80% of them singletons. The sequenced sample consisted of PBMCs. The receptors here all came from a man aged 25 to 40 in good health and CMV-seronegative. CDR3s include the opening cysteine and the closing phenylalanine or tryptophan. Fields, in order: clone size, D gene, V gene, J gene, CDR3 length, CDR3 DNA, CDR3 protein. A D gene is named only where the DNA matches it firmly. Only part of the rows carry a size: once, few, many, or a class if the clone is expanded.

NA,TRBD2,TRBV7-8,TRBJ2-3,12,TGTGCCAGCAGCTTAGTCGATTCGGGGGGGTCATTT,CASSLVDSGGSF
NA,TRBD2,TRBV6-5,TRBJ2-5,12,TGTGCCAGCAGTCCGGGAGGGGAGACCCAGTACTTC,CASSPGGETQYF
few,TRBD1,TRBV6-5,TRBJ1-2,14,TGTGCCAGCAGTACTACAGGGGAGAGGAAAGGCTACACCTTC,CASSTTGERKGYTF
once,TRBD1,TRBV5-1,TRBJ2-7,14,TGCGCCAGCAGTACCGGGACAGGGTACTACGAGCAGTACTTC,CASSTGTGYYEQYF
NA,TRBD2,TRBV30,TRBJ2-2,16,TGTGCCTGGAGTCCTGGGAGCGGGACCCGGGCCGGGGAGCTGTTTTTT,CAWSPGSGTRAGELFF
NA,TRBD2,TRBV9,TRBJ2-7,18,TGTGCCAGCAGACCTATGAACCCGACTAGCGGGACCCCCTACGAGCAGTACTTC,CASRPMNPTSGTPYEQYF
once,TRBD2,TRBV28,TRBJ2-1,16,TGTGCCAGCGAGGGAGTCGGGGCGGGAGGCTGGGGAGAGCAGTTCTTC,CASEGVGAGGWGEQFF
few,NA,TRBV28,TRBJ1-1,14,TGTGCCAGCAGTCCGCCGACGGGGAACACTGAAGCTTTCTTT,CASSPPTGNTEAFF
NA,NA,TRBV27,TRBJ2-7,15,TGTGCCAGCAGTTTATGGGGCGGACTACGGTACGAGCAGTACTTC,CASSLWGGLRYEQYF
NA,NA,TRBV6-1,TRBJ1-2,16,TGTGCCAGCAGTGAAGCGTGGGGGGGGCGAGACTATGGCTACACCTTC,CASSEAWGGRDYGYTF
NA,NA,TRBV21-1,TRBJ1-5,16,TGTGCCAGCAGCAAGGGCCGACAGGGGGCAGACCAGCCCCAGCATTTT,CASSKGRQGADQPQHF
NA,NA,TRBV28,TRBJ1-4,15,TGTGCCAGCAGTCCGTCGAGGGGGTTTAATGAAAAACTGTTTTTT,CASSPSRGFNEKLFF
NA,TRBD2,TRBV5-1,TRBJ2-1,16,TGCGCCAGCAGCTTGGTGCTTAGCGGGAGTTTTTATGAGCAGTTCTTC,CASSLVLSGSFYEQFF
few,NA,TRBV4-3,TRBJ2-4,14,TGCGCCAGCAGCCAAGGTCAGGGTAGGCACATTCAGTACTTC,CASSQGQGRHIQYF
once,NA,TRBV30,TRBJ2-5,12,TGTGCCTGGAGTGCGGGACAAGAGGCCCAGTACTTC,CAWSAGQEAQYF
NA,NA,TRBV7-2,TRBJ2-7,13,TGTGCCAGCAGCTTAGGTACAGGCTACGAGCAGTACTTC,CASSLGTGYEQYF
NA,TRBD1,TRBV18,TRBJ2-1,17,TGTGCCAGCTCACTCTACGGACAGGGCCTCTCCTACAATGAGCAGTTCTTC,CASSLYGQGLSYNEQFF
NA,NA,TRBV2,TRBJ2-7,11,TGTGCCAGCAGTGCCGTCTACGAGCAGTACTTC,CASSAVYEQYF
once,TRBD1,TRBV25-1,TRBJ1-3,15,TGTGGCCCCCCCGGGGGACAGGGGACAGGAAACACCATATATTTT,CGPPGGQGTGNTIYF